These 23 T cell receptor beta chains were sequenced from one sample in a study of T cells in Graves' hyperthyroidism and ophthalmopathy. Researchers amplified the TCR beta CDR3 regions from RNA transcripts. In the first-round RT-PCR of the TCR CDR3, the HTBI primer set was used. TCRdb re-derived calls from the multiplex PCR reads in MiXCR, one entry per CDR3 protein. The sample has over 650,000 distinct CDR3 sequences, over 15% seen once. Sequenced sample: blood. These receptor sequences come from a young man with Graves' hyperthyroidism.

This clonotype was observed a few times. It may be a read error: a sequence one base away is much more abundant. In nucleotides, the CDR3 is TGTGCTAGTGTCCACCTAGCGGGAGCGGGCGATACGCAGTATTTT. Its translation is CASVHLAGAGDTQYF. This rearrangement joins TRBV12-5 to TRBJ2-3; TRBD2 aligns across 10 bases. Germline V gives CDR1 LGHNT, CDR2 FRNRAP. The CDR3 runs 15 residues. V shed 7 bases, J shed 6 bases, and the junction held 10 bases outside the gene matches.

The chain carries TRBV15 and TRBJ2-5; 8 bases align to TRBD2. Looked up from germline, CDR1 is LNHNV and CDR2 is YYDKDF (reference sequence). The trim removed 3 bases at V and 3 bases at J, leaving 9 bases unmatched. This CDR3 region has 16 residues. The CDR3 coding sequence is TGTGCCACCAGCAGCCCCGCAGCGGGAGTGGAAGAGACCCAGTACTTC. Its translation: CATSSPAAGVEETQYF.

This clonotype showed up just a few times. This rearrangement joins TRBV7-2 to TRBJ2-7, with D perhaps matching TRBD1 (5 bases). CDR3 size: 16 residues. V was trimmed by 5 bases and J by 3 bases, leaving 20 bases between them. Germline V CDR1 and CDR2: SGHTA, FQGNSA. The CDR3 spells CASSPTSWGQFYEQYF. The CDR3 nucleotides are TGTGCCAGCAGCCCTACTTCGTGGGGCCAGTTCTACGAGCAGTACTTC.

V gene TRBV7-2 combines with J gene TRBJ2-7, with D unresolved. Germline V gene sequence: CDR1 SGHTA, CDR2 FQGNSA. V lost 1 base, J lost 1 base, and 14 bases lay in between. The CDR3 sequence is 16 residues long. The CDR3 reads CASSLGSSAYSYEQYF. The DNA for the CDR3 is TGTGCCAGCAGCTTAGGTAGTAGTGCATATTCCTACGAGCAGTACTTC.

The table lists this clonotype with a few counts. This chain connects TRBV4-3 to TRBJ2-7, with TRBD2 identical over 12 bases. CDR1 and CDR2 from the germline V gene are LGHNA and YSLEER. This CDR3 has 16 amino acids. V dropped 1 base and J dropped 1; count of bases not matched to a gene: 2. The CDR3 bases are TGCGCCAGCAGCCAAGGGACTAGCGGGACGTCCTACGAGCAGTACTTC. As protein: CASSQGTSGTSYEQYF.

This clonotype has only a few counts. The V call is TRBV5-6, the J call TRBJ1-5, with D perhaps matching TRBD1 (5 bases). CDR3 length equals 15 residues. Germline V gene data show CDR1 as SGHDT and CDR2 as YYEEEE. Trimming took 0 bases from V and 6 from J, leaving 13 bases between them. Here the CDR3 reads CASSLVGRESQPQHF. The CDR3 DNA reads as TGTGCCAGCAGCTTGGTAGGCAGGGAATCTCAGCCCCAGCATTTT.

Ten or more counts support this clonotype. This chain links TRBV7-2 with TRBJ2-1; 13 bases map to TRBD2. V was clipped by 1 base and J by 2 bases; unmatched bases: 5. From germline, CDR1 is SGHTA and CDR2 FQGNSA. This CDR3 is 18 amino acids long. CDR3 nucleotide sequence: TGTGCCAGCAGCTTAGGACTAGCGGGGGGAATCACCTACAATGAGCAGTTCTTC. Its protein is CASSLGLAGGITYNEQFF.

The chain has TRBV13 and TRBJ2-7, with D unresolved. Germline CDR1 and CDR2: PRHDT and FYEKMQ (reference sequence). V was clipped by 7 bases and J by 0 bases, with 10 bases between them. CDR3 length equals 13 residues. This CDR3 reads CASTAPSSYEQYF. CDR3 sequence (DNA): TGTGCCAGCACCGCCCCAAGCTCCTACGAGCAGTACTTC.

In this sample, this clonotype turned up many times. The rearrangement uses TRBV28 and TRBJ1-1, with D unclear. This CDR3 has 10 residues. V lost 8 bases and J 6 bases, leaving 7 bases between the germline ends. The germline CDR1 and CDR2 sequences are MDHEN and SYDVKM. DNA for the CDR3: TGTGCCAGCGTGCAAGCTGAAGCTTTCTTT. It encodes CASVQAEAFF.

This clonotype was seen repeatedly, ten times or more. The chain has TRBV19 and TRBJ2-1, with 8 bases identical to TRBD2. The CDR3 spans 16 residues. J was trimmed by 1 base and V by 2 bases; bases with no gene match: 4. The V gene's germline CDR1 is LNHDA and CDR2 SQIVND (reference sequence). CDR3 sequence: CASSIREGSSYNEQFF. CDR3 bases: TGTGCCAGTAGTATACGGGAGGGCAGTTCCTACAATGAGCAGTTCTTC. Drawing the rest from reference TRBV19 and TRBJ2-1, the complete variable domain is DGGITQSPKYLFRKEGQNVTLSCEQNLNHDAMYWYRQDPGQGLRLIYYSQIVNDFQKGDIAEGYSVSREKKESFPLTVTSAQKNPTAFYLCASSIREGSSYNEQFFGPGTRLTVL.

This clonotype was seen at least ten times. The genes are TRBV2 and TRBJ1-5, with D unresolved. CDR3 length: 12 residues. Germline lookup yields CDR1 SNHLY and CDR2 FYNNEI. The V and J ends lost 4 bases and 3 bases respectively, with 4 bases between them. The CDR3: CASSVYNQPQHF. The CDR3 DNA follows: TGTGCCAGCAGTGTATACAATCAGCCCCAGCATTTT.

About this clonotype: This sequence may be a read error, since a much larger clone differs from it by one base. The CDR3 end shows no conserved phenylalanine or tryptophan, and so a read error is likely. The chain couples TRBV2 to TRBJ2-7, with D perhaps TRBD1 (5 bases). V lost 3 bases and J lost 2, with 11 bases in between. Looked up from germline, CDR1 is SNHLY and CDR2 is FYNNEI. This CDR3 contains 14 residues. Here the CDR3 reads CASSDGRVPYEQYL. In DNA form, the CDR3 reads TGTGCCAGCAGTGACGGCAGGGTCCCCTACGAGCAGTACCTC.

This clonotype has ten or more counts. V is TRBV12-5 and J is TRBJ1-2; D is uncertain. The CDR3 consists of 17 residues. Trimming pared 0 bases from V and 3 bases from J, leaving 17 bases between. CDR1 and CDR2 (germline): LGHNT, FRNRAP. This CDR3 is CASGLVLSSTADYGYTF. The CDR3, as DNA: TGTGCTAGTGGTTTGGTACTAAGTTCCACGGCCGACTATGGCTACACCTTC.

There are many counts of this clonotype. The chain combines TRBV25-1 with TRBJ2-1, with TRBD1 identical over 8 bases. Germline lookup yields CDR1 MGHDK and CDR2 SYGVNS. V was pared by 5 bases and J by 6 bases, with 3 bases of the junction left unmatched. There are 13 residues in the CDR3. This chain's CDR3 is CASSYGQGNEQFF. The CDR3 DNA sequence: TGTGCCAGCAGTTACGGACAGGGCAATGAGCAGTTCTTC.

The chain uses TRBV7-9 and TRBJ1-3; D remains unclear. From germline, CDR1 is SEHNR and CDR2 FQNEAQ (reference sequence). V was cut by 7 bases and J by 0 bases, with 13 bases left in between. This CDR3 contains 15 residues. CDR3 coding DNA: TGTGCCAGCAACGGAGGGTCCATCTCTGGAAACACCATATATTTT. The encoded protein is CASNGGSISGNTIYF.

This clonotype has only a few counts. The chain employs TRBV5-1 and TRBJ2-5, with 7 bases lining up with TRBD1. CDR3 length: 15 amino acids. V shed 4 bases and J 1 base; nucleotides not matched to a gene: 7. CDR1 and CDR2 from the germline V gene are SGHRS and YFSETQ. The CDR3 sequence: CASSRTGGGQETQYF. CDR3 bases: TGCGCCAGCAGCCGGACAGGAGGAGGCCAAGAGACCCAGTACTTC.

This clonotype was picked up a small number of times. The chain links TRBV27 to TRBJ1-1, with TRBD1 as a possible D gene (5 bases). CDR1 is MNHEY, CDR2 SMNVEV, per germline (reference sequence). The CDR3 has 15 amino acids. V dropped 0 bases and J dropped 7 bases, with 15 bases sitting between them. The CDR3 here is CASSLSGRGLGEAFF. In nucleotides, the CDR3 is TGTGCCAGCAGTTTATCTGGGAGGGGTCTGGGTGAAGCTTTCTTT.

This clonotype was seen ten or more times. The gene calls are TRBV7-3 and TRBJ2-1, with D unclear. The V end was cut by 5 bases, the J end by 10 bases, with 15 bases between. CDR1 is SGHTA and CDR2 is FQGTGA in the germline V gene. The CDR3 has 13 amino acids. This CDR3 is CASSLPPAGEQFF. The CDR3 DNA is TGTGCCAGCAGCCTCCCCCCAGCTGGAGAGCAGTTCTTC.

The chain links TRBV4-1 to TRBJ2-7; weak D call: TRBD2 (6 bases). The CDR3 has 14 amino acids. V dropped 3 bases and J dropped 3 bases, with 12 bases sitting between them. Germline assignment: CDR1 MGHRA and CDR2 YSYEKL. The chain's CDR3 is CASSHAGLHYEQYF. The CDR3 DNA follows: TGCGCCAGCAGCCACGCGGGACTGCACTACGAGCAGTACTTC.

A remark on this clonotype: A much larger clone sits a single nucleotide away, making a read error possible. In nucleotides, the CDR3 is TGTGCCGGCAGGATGCCGGGGGTAAACACTGAAGCTTTCTTT. Translated: CAGRMPGVNTEAFF. The chain uses TRBV12-3 or TRBV12-4 and TRBJ1-1, with D possibly being TRBD1 (5 bases). This CDR3 has 14 residues.

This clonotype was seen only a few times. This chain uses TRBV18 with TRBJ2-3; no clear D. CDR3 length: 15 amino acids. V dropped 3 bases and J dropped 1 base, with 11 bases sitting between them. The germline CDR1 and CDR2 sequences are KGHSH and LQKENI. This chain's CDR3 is CASSPLPLGTDTQYF. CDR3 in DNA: TGTGCCAGCTCACCCCTCCCCTTGGGCACAGATACGCAGTATTTT.

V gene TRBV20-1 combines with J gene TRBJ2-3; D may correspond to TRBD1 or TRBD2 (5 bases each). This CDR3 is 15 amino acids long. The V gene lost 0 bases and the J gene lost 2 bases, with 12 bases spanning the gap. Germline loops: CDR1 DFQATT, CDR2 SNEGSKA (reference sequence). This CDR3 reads CSAREGTELTDTQYF. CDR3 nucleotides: TGCAGTGCTAGAGAGGGGACGGAACTCACAGATACGCAGTATTTT.

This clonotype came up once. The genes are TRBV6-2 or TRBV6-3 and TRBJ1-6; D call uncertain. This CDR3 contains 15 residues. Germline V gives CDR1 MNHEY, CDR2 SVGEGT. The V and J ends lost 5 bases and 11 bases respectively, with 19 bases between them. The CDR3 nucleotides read TGTGCCAGCAGTCTCCCCCCGGGTCAGAGCGCACCCCTCCACTTT. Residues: CASSLPPGQSAPLHF.